This entry features one T cell receptor (beta chain) sequence. TCRdb keeps only in-frame clones here, not all; method: immunoSEQ multiplex PCR. Here the sample spans approximately 170,000 clones, 75% to 95% being singletons. The data are from a study of control samples from healthy donors and cancer patients. CDR3 size: 14 residues. Germline V gene data show CDR1 as SGHNT and CDR2 as YYREEE (reference sequence). The V gene lost 0 bases and the J gene lost 1 base, with 7 bases spanning the gap. This chain joins TRBV5-4 and TRBJ2-5; no definite D call. The sample comprised blood. The clonotype was recovered from a woman aged 30 to 39 in good health. For the CDR3, the DNA is TGTGCCAGCAGCTTGGGTCGCTTCCAAGAGACCCAGTACTTC. Residues: CASSLGRFQETQYF.